Sequencing of this TCR beta chain was carried out in a study of CXCR3-negative and CXCR3-positive naive CD8 T cells. Study details: The study obtained some 150 million TRB reads, about 1.5 +/- 0.3 million per library. Overall study results and limits: Similar TRBV-TRBJ gene usage was seen in naive CXCR3-negative and CXCR3-positive cells, but not in memory cells.

Libraries of TRB cDNA were made by 5' RACE and carried UMIs. Following a re-call of the 5' RACE reads, TCRdb has one entry per CDR3 protein and lacks DNA. Its listing shows more than 7,500 distinct CDR3 sequences. This clonotype is labeled medium-sized based on frequency. Antigen specificity is unknown. Germline-derived CDR1 and CDR2 are SQVTM and ANQGSEA. CDR3 length equals 13 residues. Material for sequencing was naive CXCR3- CD8+ T cells from blood. Noted subset: CD45RO-CCR7+CD27+CD95- naive CD8+ T cells lacking CXCR3 (TNR3-). The chain has TRBV29-1 and TRBJ2-2; checking the TCRdb D call of TRBD1 is not possible without DNA. This sequence was found in a human donor in good health. Some clones in this sample may be carry-over from other donors' samples. The CDR3 reads CSVGGGVTGELFF.